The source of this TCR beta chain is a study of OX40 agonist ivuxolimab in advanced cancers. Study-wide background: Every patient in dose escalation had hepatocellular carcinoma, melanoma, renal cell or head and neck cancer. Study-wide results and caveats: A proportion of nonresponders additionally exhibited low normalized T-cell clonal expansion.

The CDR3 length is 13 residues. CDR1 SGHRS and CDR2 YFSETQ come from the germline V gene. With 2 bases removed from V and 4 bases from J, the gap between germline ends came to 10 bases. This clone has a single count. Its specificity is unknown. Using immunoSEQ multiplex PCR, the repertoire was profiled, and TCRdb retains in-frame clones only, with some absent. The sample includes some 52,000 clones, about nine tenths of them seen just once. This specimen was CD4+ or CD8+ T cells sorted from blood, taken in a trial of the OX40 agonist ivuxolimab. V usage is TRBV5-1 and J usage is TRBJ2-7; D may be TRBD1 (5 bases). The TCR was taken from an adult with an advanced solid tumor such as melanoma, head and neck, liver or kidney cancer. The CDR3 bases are TGCGCCAGCAGCTTCCAGGGTCATTACGAGCAGTACTTC. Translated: CASSFQGHYEQYF.